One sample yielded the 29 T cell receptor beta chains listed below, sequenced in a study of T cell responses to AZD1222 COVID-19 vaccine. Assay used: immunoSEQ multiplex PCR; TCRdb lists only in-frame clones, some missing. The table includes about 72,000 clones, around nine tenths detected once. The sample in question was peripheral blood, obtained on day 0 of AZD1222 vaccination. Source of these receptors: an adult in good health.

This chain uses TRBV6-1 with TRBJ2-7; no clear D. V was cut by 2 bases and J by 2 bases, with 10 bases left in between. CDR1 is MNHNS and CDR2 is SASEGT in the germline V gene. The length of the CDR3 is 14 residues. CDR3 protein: CASSELNGAYEQYF. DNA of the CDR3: TGTGCCAGCAGTGAACTAAACGGAGCCTACGAGCAGTACTTC.

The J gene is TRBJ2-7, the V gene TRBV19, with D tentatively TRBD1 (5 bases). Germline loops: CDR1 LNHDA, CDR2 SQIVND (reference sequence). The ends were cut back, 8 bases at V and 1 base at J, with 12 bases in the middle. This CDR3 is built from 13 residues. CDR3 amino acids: CASSWGLSYEQYF. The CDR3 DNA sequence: TGTGCCAGTTCTTGGGGCCTTTCCTACGAGCAGTACTTC.

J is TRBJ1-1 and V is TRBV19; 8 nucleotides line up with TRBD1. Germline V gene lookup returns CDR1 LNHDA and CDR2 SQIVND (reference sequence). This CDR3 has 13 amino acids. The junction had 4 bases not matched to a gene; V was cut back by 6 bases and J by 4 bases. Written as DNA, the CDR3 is TGTGCCAGTAGCTGGACAGGGATCACTGAAGCTTTCTTT. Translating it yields CASSWTGITEAFF.

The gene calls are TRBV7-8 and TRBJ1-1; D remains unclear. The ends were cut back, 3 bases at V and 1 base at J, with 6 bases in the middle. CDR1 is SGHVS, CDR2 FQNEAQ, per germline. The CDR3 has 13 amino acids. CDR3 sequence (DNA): TGTGCCAGCAGCTTTCAGGAGAACACTGAAGCTTTCTTT. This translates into CASSFQENTEAFF.

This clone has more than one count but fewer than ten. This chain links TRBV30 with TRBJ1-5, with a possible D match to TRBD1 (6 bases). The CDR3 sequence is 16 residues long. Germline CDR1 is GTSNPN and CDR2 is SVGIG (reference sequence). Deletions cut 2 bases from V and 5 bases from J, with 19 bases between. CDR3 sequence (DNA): TGTGCCTGGAGTAGAATGGGGGCCGGGGTTGATCAGCCCCAGCATTTT. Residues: CAWSRMGAGVDQPQHF. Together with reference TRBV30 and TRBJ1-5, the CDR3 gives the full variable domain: SQTIHQWPATLVQPVGSPLSLECTVEGTSNPNLYWYRQAAGRGLQLLFYSVGIGQISSEVPQNLSASRPQDRQFILSSKKLLLSDSGFYLCAWSRMGAGVDQPQHFGDGTRLSIL.

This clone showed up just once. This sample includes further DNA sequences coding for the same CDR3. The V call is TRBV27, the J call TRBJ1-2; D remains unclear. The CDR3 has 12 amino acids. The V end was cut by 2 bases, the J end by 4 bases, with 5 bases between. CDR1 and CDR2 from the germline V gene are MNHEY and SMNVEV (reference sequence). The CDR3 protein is CASSLAGYGYTF. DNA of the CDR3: TGTGCCAGCAGTTTAGCAGGCTATGGCTACACCTTC.

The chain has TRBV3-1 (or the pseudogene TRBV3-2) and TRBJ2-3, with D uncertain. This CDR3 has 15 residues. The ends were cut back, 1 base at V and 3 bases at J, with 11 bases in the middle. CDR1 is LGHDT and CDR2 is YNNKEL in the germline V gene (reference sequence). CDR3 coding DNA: TGTGCCAGCAGCCAAGGTCGGGTAGAAACAGATACGCAGTATTTT. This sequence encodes CASSQGRVETDTQYF.

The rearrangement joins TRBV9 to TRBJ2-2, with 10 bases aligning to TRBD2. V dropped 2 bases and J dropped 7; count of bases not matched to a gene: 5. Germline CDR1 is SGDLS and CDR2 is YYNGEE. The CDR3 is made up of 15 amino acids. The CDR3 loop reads CASSVLTSGHGELFF. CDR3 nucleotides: TGTGCCAGCAGCGTGTTGACTAGCGGGCACGGGGAGCTGTTTTTT.

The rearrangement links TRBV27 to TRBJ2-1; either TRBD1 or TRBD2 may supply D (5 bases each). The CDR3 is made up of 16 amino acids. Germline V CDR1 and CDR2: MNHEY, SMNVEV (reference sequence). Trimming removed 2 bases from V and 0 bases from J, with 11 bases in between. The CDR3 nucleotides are TGTGCCAGCAGTTTAGGGGGAAGGGGCTCCTACAATGAGCAGTTCTTC. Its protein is CASSLGGRGSYNEQFF.

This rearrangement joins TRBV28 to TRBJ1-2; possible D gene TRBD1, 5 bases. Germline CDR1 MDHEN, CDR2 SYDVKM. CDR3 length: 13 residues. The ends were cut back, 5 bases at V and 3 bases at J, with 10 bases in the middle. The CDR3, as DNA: TGTGCCAGCAGTCCCCGACAGTACTATGGCTACACCTTC. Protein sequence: CASSPRQYYGYTF.

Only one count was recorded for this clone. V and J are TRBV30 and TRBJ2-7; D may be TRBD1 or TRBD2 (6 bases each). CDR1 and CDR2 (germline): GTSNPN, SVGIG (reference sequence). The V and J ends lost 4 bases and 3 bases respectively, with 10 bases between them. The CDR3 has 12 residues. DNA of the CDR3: TGTGCCTGGAAGGGGGGCCTCTACGAGCAGTACTTC. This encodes CAWKGGLYEQYF.

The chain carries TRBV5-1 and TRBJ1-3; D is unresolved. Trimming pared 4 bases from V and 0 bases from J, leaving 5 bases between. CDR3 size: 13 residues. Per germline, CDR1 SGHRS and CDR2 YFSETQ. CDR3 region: CASSNVSGNTIYF. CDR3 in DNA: TGCGCCAGCAGCAACGTCTCTGGAAACACCATATATTTT.

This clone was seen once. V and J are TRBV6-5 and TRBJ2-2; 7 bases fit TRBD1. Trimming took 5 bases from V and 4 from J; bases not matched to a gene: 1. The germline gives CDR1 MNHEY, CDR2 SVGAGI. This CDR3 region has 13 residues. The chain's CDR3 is CASSRQGTGELFF. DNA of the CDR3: TGTGCCAGCAGTCGACAGGGCACCGGGGAGCTGTTTTTT.

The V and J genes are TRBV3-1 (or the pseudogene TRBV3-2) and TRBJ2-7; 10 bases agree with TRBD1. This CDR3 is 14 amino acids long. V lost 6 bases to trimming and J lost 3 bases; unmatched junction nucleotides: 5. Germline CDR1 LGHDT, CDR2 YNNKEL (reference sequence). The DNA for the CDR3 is TGTGCCAGCAGGCTGGGACAGGGGTTCTACGAGCAGTACTTC. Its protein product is CASRLGQGFYEQYF.

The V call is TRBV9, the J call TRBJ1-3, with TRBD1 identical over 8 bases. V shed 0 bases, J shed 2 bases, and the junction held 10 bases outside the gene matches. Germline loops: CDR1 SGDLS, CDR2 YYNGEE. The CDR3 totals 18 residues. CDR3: CASSVDVGQGFTGNTIYF. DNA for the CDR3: TGTGCCAGCAGCGTAGACGTCGGACAGGGCTTCACTGGAAACACCATATATTTT.

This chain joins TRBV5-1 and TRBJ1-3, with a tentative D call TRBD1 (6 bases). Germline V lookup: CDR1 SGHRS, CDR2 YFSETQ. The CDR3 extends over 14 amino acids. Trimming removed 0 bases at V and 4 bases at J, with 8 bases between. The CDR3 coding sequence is TGCGCCAGCAGCTTGGAGGGGACAGGAAACACCATATATTTT. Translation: CASSLEGTGNTIYF.

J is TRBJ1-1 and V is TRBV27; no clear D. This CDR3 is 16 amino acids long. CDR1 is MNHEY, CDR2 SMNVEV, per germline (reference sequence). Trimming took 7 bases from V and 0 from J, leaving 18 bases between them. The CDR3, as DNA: TGTGCCAGCAATCACGGACCGAGCCTTATGAACACTGAAGCTTTCTTT. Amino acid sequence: CASNHGPSLMNTEAFF.

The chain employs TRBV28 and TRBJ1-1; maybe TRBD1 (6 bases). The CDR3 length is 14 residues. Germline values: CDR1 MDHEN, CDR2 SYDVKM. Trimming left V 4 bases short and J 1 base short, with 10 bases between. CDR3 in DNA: TGTGCCAGCAGTTCCGGGGGCCGGAACACTGAAGCTTTCTTT. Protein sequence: CASSSGGRNTEAFF.

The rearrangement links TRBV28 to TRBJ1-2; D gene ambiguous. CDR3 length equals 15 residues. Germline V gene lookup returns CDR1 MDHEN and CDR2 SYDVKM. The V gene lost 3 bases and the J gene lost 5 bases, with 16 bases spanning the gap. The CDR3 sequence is CASSLPSAGTYGYTF. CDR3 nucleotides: TGTGCCAGCAGTTTGCCTTCAGCCGGAACGTATGGCTACACCTTC.

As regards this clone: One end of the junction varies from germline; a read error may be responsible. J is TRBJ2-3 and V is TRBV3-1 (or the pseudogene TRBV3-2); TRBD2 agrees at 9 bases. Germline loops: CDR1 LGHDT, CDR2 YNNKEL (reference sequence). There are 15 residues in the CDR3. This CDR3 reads CASSQVRGGTYTQYF. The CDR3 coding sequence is TGTGCCAGCAGCCAAGTGCGGGGGGGCACATATACGCAGTATTTT.

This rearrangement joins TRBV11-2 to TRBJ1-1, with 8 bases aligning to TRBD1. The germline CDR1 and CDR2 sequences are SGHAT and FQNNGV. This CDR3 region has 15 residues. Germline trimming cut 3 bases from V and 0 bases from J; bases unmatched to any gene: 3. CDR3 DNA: TGTGCCAGCAGCTTTACCAGGGGGCTGAACACTGAAGCTTTCTTT. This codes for CASSFTRGLNTEAFF.

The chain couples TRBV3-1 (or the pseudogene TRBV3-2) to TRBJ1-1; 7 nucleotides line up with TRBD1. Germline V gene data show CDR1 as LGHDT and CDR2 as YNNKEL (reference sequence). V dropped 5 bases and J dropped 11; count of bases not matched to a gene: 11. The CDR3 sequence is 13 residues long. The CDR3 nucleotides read TGTGCCAGCAGCTGGGACAGCCGCCTGGAGGCTTTCTTT. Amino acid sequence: CASSWDSRLEAFF.

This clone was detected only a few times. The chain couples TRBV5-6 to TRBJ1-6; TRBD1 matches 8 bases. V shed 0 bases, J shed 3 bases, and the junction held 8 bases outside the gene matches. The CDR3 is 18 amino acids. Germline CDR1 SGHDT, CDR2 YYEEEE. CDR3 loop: CASSLGATGGLYNSPLHF. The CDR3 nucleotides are TGTGCCAGCAGCTTGGGGGCCACAGGGGGACTCTATAATTCACCCCTCCACTTT.

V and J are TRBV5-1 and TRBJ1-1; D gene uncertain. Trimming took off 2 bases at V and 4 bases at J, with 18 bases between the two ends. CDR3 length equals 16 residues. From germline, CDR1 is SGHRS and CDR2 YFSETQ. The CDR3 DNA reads TGCGCCAGCAGCTTAGTTGGTCAAGGACGGCCCACTGAAGCTTTCTTT. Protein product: CASSLVGQGRPTEAFF. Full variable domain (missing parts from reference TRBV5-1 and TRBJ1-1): KAGVTQTPRYLIKTRGQQVTLSCSPISGHRSVSWYQQTPGQGLQFLFEYFSETQRNKGNFPGRFSGRQFSNSRSEMNVSTLELGDSALYLCASSLVGQGRPTEAFFGQGTRLTVV.

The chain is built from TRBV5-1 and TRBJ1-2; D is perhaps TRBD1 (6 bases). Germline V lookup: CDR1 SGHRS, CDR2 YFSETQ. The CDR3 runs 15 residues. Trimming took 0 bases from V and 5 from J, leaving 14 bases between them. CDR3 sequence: CASSLGVGQLYGYTF. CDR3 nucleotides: TGCGCCAGCAGCTTGGGAGTCGGACAGTTATATGGCTACACCTTC. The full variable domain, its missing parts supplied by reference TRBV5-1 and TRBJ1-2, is KAGVTQTPRYLIKTRGQQVTLSCSPISGHRSVSWYQQTPGQGLQFLFEYFSETQRNKGNFPGRFSGRQFSNSRSEMNVSTLELGDSALYLCASSLGVGQLYGYTFGSGTRLTVV.

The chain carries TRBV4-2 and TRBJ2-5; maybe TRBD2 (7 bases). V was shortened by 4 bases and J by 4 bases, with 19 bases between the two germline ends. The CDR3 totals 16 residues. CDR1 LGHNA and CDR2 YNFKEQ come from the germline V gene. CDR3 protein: CASSRDPGGLGETQYF. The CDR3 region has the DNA TGTGCCAGCAGCCGAGACCCCGGGGGGCTCGGAGAGACCCAGTACTTC.

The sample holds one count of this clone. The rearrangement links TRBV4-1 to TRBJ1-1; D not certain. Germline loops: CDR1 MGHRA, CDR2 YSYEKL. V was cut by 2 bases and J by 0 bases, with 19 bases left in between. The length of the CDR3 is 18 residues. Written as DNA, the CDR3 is TGCGCCAGCAGCCAACTACCGGGATTCAGGACGGTGAACACTGAAGCTTTCTTT. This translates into CASSQLPGFRTVNTEAFF.

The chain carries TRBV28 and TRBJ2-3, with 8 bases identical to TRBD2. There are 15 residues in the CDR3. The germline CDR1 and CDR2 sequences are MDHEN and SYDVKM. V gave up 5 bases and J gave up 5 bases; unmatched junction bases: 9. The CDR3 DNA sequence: TGTGCCAGCAGTCGAGCGGGGGCCGGGGAAGATACGCAGTATTTT. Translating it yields CASSRAGAGEDTQYF.

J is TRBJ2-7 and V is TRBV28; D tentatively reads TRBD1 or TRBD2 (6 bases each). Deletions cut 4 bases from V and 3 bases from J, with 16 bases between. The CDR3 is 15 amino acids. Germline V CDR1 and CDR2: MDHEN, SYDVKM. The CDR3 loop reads CASSSTGASSYEQYF. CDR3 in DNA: TGTGCCAGCAGTTCCACGGGGGCGAGCAGCTACGAGCAGTACTTC.